The 16 T cell receptor beta chains below all came from one sample that was sequenced in a study of tissue T cells after allogeneic stem cell transplantation. TCRdb's table, derived via immunoSEQ multiplex PCR, lists solely in-frame clones and lacks some. The table shows about 25,000 clones, with roughly 80% occurring only once. Material: tissue from the ileum, obtained at autopsy. The receptors here all came from a female donor older than 55 with lung cancer.

The DNA for the CDR3 is TGTGCCAGCTCACCTGGAGGGGGGGGAGATACGCAGTATTTT. Residues: CASSPGGGGDTQYF. The chain combines TRBV18 with TRBJ2-3; maybe TRBD2 (7 bases). Per the germline V gene, CDR1 is KGHSH and CDR2 is LQKENI. V was cut by 3 bases and J by 5 bases, with 12 bases left in between. This CDR3 spans 14 amino acids. Filled out from reference TRBV18 and TRBJ2-3, the complete variable domain reads NAGVMQNPRHLVRRRGQEARLRCSPMKGHSHVYWYRQLPEEGLKFMVYLQKENIIDESGMPKERFSAEFPKEGPSILRIQQVVRGDSAAYFCASSPGGGGDTQYFGPGTRLTVL.

The V and J genes are TRBV3-1 (or the pseudogene TRBV3-2) and TRBJ1-1; TRBD1 is a possible D gene (5 bases). In germline, CDR1 is LGHDT, CDR2 YNNKEL (reference sequence). The CDR3 is 15 amino acids. V was pared by 4 bases and J by 4 bases, with 16 bases between. CDR3: CASSPRDRQGTEAFF. The CDR3 region has the DNA TGTGCCAGCAGCCCCCGGGACCGCCAGGGCACTGAAGCTTTCTTT.

This clone was observed a handful of times. This chain connects TRBV2 to TRBJ1-6; 9 nucleotides match TRBD1. This CDR3 region has 13 residues. With 11 bases clipped from V and 7 bases from J, the junction kept 6 bases outside the gene matches. Looked up from germline, CDR1 is SNHLY and CDR2 is FYNNEI. As DNA, the CDR3 is TGTGCCTGTCTGGACAGGGGAAATTCACCCCTCCACTTT. Encoded protein: CACLDRGNSPLHF.

This sequence joins TRBV6-2 or TRBV6-3 and TRBJ1-5, with a weak D call TRBD1 (5 bases). This CDR3 has 16 amino acids. From germline, CDR1 is MNHEY and CDR2 SVGEGT. Trimming removed 0 bases from V and 5 bases from J, with 14 bases in between. CDR3 amino acids: CASSYSGGDGDQPQHF. In DNA form, the CDR3 reads TGTGCCAGCAGTTACTCAGGAGGGGATGGAGATCAGCCCCAGCATTTT.

V usage is TRBV25-1 and J usage is TRBJ1-2, with D possibly TRBD1 on 5 matching bases. CDR1 MGHDK and CDR2 SYGVNS come from the germline V gene. This CDR3 comprises 13 residues. Trimming shortened V by 5 bases and J by 6 bases, and 13 bases separated the two germline ends. The CDR3 DNA reads as TGTGCCAGCAGTCCTAACTCGGGGGATGGCTACACCTTC. Its translation: CASSPNSGDGYTF.

The J gene is TRBJ1-2, the V gene TRBV28; maybe TRBD1 (5 bases). The germline V and J ends were trimmed by 3 bases and 7 bases, with 15 bases remaining between them. Germline lookup yields CDR1 MDHEN and CDR2 SYDVKM. The CDR3 consists of 14 residues. The CDR3 DNA follows: TGTGCCAGCAGTTTGGTTGGCGACAGCCGTGGCTACACCTTC. Translated: CASSLVGDSRGYTF.

This chain uses TRBV29-1 with TRBJ2-7; 8 bases are a match to TRBD2. Germline assignment: CDR1 SQVTM and CDR2 ANQGSEA. With 7 bases clipped from V and 6 bases from J, the junction kept 11 bases outside the gene matches. The CDR3 contains 13 residues. The CDR3 region has the DNA TGCAGCGGGAAGCGGGAGCCAGCCTCCGAGCAGTACTTC. Amino acid sequence: CSGKREPASEQYF.

This sequence joins TRBV20-1 and TRBJ1-1, with D perhaps matching TRBD1 (5 bases). There are 11 residues in the CDR3. Germline CDR1 reads DFQATT; CDR2 reads SNEGSKA (reference sequence). The CDR3 here is CRAFGGTEAFF. The CDR3 nucleotides read TGCAGAGCCTTTGGGGGCACTGAAGCTTTCTTT.

The chain joins TRBV7-2 to TRBJ1-2; a weak D match, TRBD1 (5 bases). Germline CDR1 reads SGHTA; CDR2 reads FQGNSA. Between the trimmed V and J ends, which lost 3 bases and 3 bases, there was a span of 17 bases. The CDR3 sequence is 16 residues long. Here the CDR3 reads CASSLGPMGGYYGYTF. CDR3 nucleotide sequence: TGTGCCAGCAGCTTGGGGCCCATGGGAGGGTACTATGGCTACACCTTC.

This CDR3 is CASSFWELGGWDNEQFF. The CDR3 nucleotides are TGTGCCAGCAGCTTTTGGGAATTAGGGGGCTGGGACAATGAGCAGTTCTTC. The rearrangement links TRBV5-5 to TRBJ2-1; 7 nucleotides align to TRBD1. The CDR3 covers 17 residues. After removal of 2 bases from V and 5 bases from J, the junction contained 13 bases not matched to a gene. The germline V gene encodes CDR1 SGHKS and CDR2 YYEKEE (reference sequence).

The chain recombines TRBV19 with TRBJ1-1; 8 bases match TRBD1. With 5 bases clipped from V and 3 bases from J, the junction kept 5 bases outside the gene matches. The CDR3 is 14 residues long. Germline V gene lookup returns CDR1 LNHDA and CDR2 SQIVND (reference sequence). CDR3 protein: CASSAQGEYTEAFF. The CDR3 DNA follows: TGTGCCAGTAGTGCACAGGGGGAGTACACTGAAGCTTTCTTT.

This clone has just one count. V and J are TRBV10-3 and TRBJ2-1; 8 nucleotides align to TRBD2. This CDR3 contains 14 residues. With V trimmed by 2 bases and J by 10 bases, 7 bases remained unmatched. Germline V gives CDR1 ENHRY, CDR2 SYGVKD. The chain's CDR3 is CAISERGGRGEQFF. CDR3 sequence (DNA): TGTGCCATCAGTGAGCGGGGGGGACGTGGGGAGCAGTTCTTC.

This sequence joins TRBV5-1 and TRBJ2-7, with 9 bases fitting TRBD2. This CDR3 is 16 amino acids long. Trimming removed 0 bases from V and 3 bases from J; junction bases left unmatched: 7. The germline V gene has CDR1 SGHRS and CDR2 YFSETQ. The CDR3 nucleotides read TGCGCCAGCAGCTTGGGGGGCGGGAGGGCCATCTACGAGCAGTACTTC. Amino acid sequence: CASSLGGGRAIYEQYF.

A few counts support this clone. The chain is built from TRBV21-1 and TRBJ2-7; the table's D call of TRBD1 was not tested on the DNA. TRBV21-1 is noted as a pseudogene. This CDR3 has 12 amino acids. The CDR3 DNA sequence: TGTGCCTTGCGGACAGCGACCTACGAGCAGTACTTC. Translated, it gives CALRTATYEQYF.

J is TRBJ2-7 and V is TRBV7-2; the D gene could be TRBD1 or TRBD2 (7 bases each). This CDR3 comprises 14 residues. V lost 6 bases, J lost 5 bases, and 17 bases lay in between. Germline loops: CDR1 SGHTA, CDR2 FQGNSA. The chain's CDR3 is CASREGGGLHEQYF. In DNA form, the CDR3 reads TGTGCCAGCAGGGAGGGAGGGGGCCTCCACGAGCAGTACTTC.

This chain connects TRBV27 to TRBJ1-1; D not certain. The CDR3 loop spans 14 amino acids. V gave up 3 bases and J gave up 1 base, with 9 bases separating them. CDR1 is MNHEY, CDR2 SMNVEV, per germline (reference sequence). CDR3 sequence: CASSFHRQNTEAFF. DNA of the CDR3: TGTGCCAGCAGTTTCCATCGACAGAACACTGAAGCTTTCTTT.